These T cell receptor beta chains were read from a single sample in a study of graft-versus-host responses after intestinal transplantation. Using immunoSEQ multiplex PCR, the repertoire was profiled, and TCRdb retains in-frame clones only, with some absent. The sample consists of around 8,000 clones, less than 40% of them appearing once. Material: alloreactive CD8+ T cells from a mixed lymphocyte reaction culture, obtained before intestinal transplant. Source of these receptors: a human patient who received an intestinal transplant. Both conserved end residues are part of each CDR3. The D gene is left open where the match is weak. Size is omitted from some rows. Given values are once, few, many or a class for expanded clones.

abundance: few
d_gene: .
len: 17
j_gene: TRBJ1-6
v_gene: TRBV5-4
CDR3aa: CASSSTAYGPYNSPLHF
CDR3nt: TGTGCCAGCAGCTCAACCGCATATGGCCCCTATAATTCACCCCTCCACTTT

abundance: few
d_gene: .
len: 13
j_gene: TRBJ1-1
v_gene: TRBV13
CDR3aa: CASSPQMNTEAFF
CDR3nt: TGTGCCAGCAGCCCTCAGATGAACACTGAAGCTTTCTTT

abundance: few
d_gene: TRBD2
len: 14
j_gene: TRBJ2-1
v_gene: TRBV10-2
CDR3aa: CASSISGSGDEQFF
CDR3nt: TGCGCCAGCAGTATCAGCGGGAGTGGGGATGAGCAGTTCTTC

abundance: .
d_gene: .
len: 17
j_gene: TRBJ1-5
v_gene: TRBV14
CDR3aa: CASSQDVRAPSNQPQHF
CDR3nt: TGTGCCAGCAGCCAAGATGTCAGGGCTCCTAGCAATCAGCCCCAGCATTTT

abundance: medium-sized
d_gene: .
len: 15
j_gene: TRBJ1-4
v_gene: TRBV6-6
CDR3aa: CASRPDWFEGEKLFF
CDR3nt: TGTGCCAGCAGACCCGACTGGTTCGAGGGTGAAAAACTGTTTTTT

abundance: .
d_gene: .
len: 15
j_gene: TRBJ2-3
v_gene: TRBV9
CDR3aa: CASSVGRARTDTQYF
CDR3nt: TGTGCCAGCAGCGTAGGGCGGGCTCGGACGGATACGCAGTATTTT

abundance: .
d_gene: TRBD2
len: 14
j_gene: TRBJ2-1
v_gene: TRBV10-1
CDR3aa: CASSELAGTGEQFF
CDR3nt: TGCGCCAGCAGTGAACTAGCGGGAACCGGTGAGCAGTTCTTC

abundance: .
d_gene: .
len: 14
j_gene: TRBJ1-2
v_gene: TRBV6-6
CDR3aa: CASSYSPGGDGYTF
CDR3nt: TGTGCCAGCAGTTACTCCCCCGGGGGGGATGGCTACACCTTC

abundance: .
d_gene: .
len: 14
j_gene: TRBJ2-7
v_gene: TRBV9
CDR3aa: CASGYGLPSYEQYF
CDR3nt: TGTGCCAGTGGATATGGGCTACCCTCCTACGAGCAGTACTTC

abundance: .
d_gene: TRBD1
len: 15
j_gene: TRBJ1-3
v_gene: TRBV15
CDR3aa: CATSRPGQAGNTIYF
CDR3nt: TGTGCCACCAGCAGGCCGGGACAGGCAGGAAACACCATATATTTT

abundance: once
d_gene: .
len: 14
j_gene: TRBJ2-1
v_gene: TRBV7-3
CDR3aa: CASSSGGGLNEQFF
CDR3nt: TGTGCCAGCAGCTCGGGGGGCGGGTTGAATGAGCAGTTCTTC

abundance: few
d_gene: .
len: 15
j_gene: TRBJ2-7
v_gene: TRBV11-2
CDR3aa: CASSLADSWVYEQYF
CDR3nt: TGTGCCAGCAGCTTAGCCGACAGTTGGGTCTACGAGCAGTACTTC

abundance: .
d_gene: .
len: 15
j_gene: TRBJ1-5
v_gene: TRBV10-3
CDR3aa: CAISESAGVNQPQHF
CDR3nt: TGTGCCATCAGTGAGTCAGCAGGGGTCAATCAGCCCCAGCATTTT

abundance: few
d_gene: TRBD1
len: 15
j_gene: TRBJ2-7
v_gene: TRBV29-1
CDR3aa: CSVEGQGTSSYEQYF
CDR3nt: TGCAGCGTTGAGGGACAGGGGACGAGCTCCTACGAGCAGTACTTC

abundance: .
d_gene: TRBD1
len: 14
j_gene: TRBJ1-3
v_gene: TRBV13
CDR3aa: CASSMGQSGNTIYF
CDR3nt: TGTGCCAGCAGCATGGGACAGTCTGGAAACACCATATATTTT

abundance: once
d_gene: .
len: 17
j_gene: TRBJ2-1
v_gene: TRBV4-3
CDR3aa: CASSQDPVGGLDNEQFF
CDR3nt: TGCGCCAGCAGCCAAGACCCCGTGGGGGGGCTGGACAATGAGCAGTTCTTC

abundance: few
d_gene: TRBD2
len: 14
j_gene: TRBJ2-7
v_gene: TRBV5-1
CDR3aa: CASSFGTSVYEQYF
CDR3nt: TGCGCCAGCAGCTTCGGGACTAGCGTTTACGAGCAGTACTTC

abundance: few
d_gene: .
len: 16
j_gene: TRBJ1-5
v_gene: TRBV12-5
CDR3aa: CASALAGSCGNQPQHF
CDR3nt: TGTGCTAGTGCCCTGGCAGGTTCATGCGGCAATCAGCCCCAGCATTTT

abundance: medium-sized
d_gene: .
len: 14
j_gene: TRBJ2-7
v_gene: TRBV5-1
CDR3aa: CASSLGGTGHEQYF
CDR3nt: TGCGCCAGCAGCTTGGGCGGTACAGGGCACGAGCAGTACTTC

abundance: .
d_gene: TRBD2
len: 15
j_gene: TRBJ2-3
v_gene: TRBV11-2
CDR3aa: CASSLGGRGADTQYF
CDR3nt: TGTGCCAGCAGCTTAGGGGGCCGGGGGGCAGATACGCAGTATTTT

abundance: .
d_gene: .
len: 17
j_gene: TRBJ1-4
v_gene: TRBV27
CDR3aa: CASTTTGRIGYGEKLFF
CDR3nt: TGTGCCAGCACAACGACAGGACGGATAGGGTACGGTGAAAAACTGTTTTTT

abundance: .
d_gene: TRBD2
len: 15
j_gene: TRBJ2-7
v_gene: TRBV11-3
CDR3aa: CASSPRGGLATWQYF
CDR3nt: TGTGCCAGCAGCCCTAGGGGGGGACTAGCTACGTGGCAGTACTTC

abundance: .
d_gene: TRBD1
len: 14
j_gene: TRBJ1-2
v_gene: TRBV9
CDR3aa: CASSHSGGNYGYTF
CDR3nt: TGTGCCAGCAGCCATTCAGGGGGTAACTATGGCTACACCTTC

abundance: .
d_gene: .
len: 15
j_gene: TRBJ2-1
v_gene: TRBV2
CDR3aa: CASSESAYSYNEQFF
CDR3nt: TGTGCCAGCAGTGAATCAGCGTACTCCTACAATGAGCAGTTCTTC

abundance: .
d_gene: .
len: 14
j_gene: TRBJ1-6
v_gene: TRBV27
CDR3aa: CASQGEGPNSPLHF
CDR3nt: TGTGCCAGCCAAGGGGAGGGGCCGAATTCACCCCTCCACTTT

abundance: medium-sized
d_gene: TRBD1
len: 15
j_gene: TRBJ1-2
v_gene: TRBV27
CDR3aa: CASSFGRTGSSGYTF
CDR3nt: TGTGCCAGCAGTTTTGGTCGGACAGGGTCCTCTGGCTACACCTTC

abundance: medium-sized
d_gene: TRBD1
len: 17
j_gene: TRBJ1-1
v_gene: TRBV4-3
CDR3aa: CASSQGGKGQENTEAFF
CDR3nt: TGCGCCAGCAGCCAGGGCGGGAAGGGACAGGAGAACACTGAAGCTTTCTTT

abundance: .
d_gene: TRBD2
len: 16
j_gene: TRBJ2-1
v_gene: TRBV6-6
CDR3aa: CASRPLAGGLNNEQFF
CDR3nt: TGTGCCAGCAGGCCTCTAGCGGGGGGCCTCAACAATGAGCAGTTCTTC

abundance: medium-sized
d_gene: .
len: 14
j_gene: TRBJ1-1
v_gene: TRBV2
CDR3aa: CASKETQMNTEAFF
CDR3nt: TGTGCCAGCAAAGAGACACAGATGAACACTGAAGCTTTCTTT

abundance: .
d_gene: .
len: 14
j_gene: TRBJ2-7
v_gene: TRBV27
CDR3aa: CASSPLTGTSRQYF
CDR3nt: TGTGCCAGCAGTCCCCTGACGGGAACATCGAGGCAGTACTTC

abundance: medium-sized
d_gene: .
len: 16
j_gene: TRBJ1-5
v_gene: TRBV19
CDR3aa: CASSTIYGVGNQPQHF
CDR3nt: TGTGCCAGTAGTACCATATACGGGGTAGGCAATCAGCCCCAGCATTTT

abundance: few
d_gene: .
len: 14
j_gene: TRBJ2-7
v_gene: TRBV30
CDR3aa: CAWSELQPGYEQYF
CDR3nt: TGTGCCTGGAGCGAGCTACAGCCAGGCTACGAGCAGTACTTC

abundance: .
d_gene: .
len: 12
j_gene: TRBJ2-7
v_gene: TRBV12-5
CDR3aa: CASGLVPQEQYF
CDR3nt: TGTGCTAGTGGTTTGGTACCCCAGGAGCAGTACTTC

abundance: few
d_gene: .
len: 13
j_gene: TRBJ1-1
v_gene: TRBV9
CDR3aa: CASNQIMNTEAFF
CDR3nt: TGTGCCAGCAATCAGATAATGAACACTGAAGCTTTCTTT

abundance: .
d_gene: .
len: 14
j_gene: TRBJ2-3
v_gene: TRBV6-6
CDR3aa: CASSYSHELNTQYF
CDR3nt: TGTGCCAGCAGTTACTCGCACGAGCTAAATACGCAGTATTTT

abundance: .
d_gene: TRBD2
len: 18
j_gene: TRBJ2-1
v_gene: TRBV27
CDR3aa: CASSLWGTSAFSYNEQFF
CDR3nt: TGTGCCAGCAGTTTATGGGGGACTAGCGCCTTCTCCTACAATGAGCAGTTCTTC

abundance: .
d_gene: TRBD2
len: 16
j_gene: TRBJ2-1
v_gene: TRBV28
CDR3aa: CASSSLAGVPPDEQFF
CDR3nt: TGTGCCAGCAGCTCCCTGGCGGGAGTCCCCCCAGATGAGCAGTTCTTC

abundance: .
d_gene: .
len: 12
j_gene: TRBJ2-1
v_gene: TRBV2
CDR3aa: CASSDFDNEQFF
CDR3nt: TGTGCCAGCAGTGACTTTGACAATGAGCAGTTCTTC

abundance: .
d_gene: .
len: 14
j_gene: TRBJ1-2
v_gene: TRBV6-5
CDR3aa: CASSYLPRGYGYTF
CDR3nt: TGTGCCAGCAGTTACCTCCCCAGGGGATATGGCTACACCTTC

abundance: medium-sized
d_gene: TRBD1
len: 17
j_gene: TRBJ1-6
v_gene: TRBV7-9
CDR3aa: CASSSVQGTLSNSPLHF
CDR3nt: TGTGCCAGCAGCTCTGTACAGGGGACCCTTTCTAATTCACCCCTCCACTTT

abundance: few
d_gene: .
len: 18
j_gene: TRBJ2-3
v_gene: TRBV4-1
CDR3aa: CASSQDDVGAGVTDTQYF
CDR3nt: TGCGCCAGCAGCCAAGATGATGTAGGGGCAGGGGTAACAGATACGCAGTATTTT

abundance: few
d_gene: .
len: 13
j_gene: TRBJ1-2
v_gene: TRBV27
CDR3aa: CASSPVPPYGYTF
CDR3nt: TGTGCCAGCAGTCCAGTACCCCCCTATGGCTACACCTTC

abundance: few
d_gene: .
len: 15
j_gene: TRBJ1-4
v_gene: TRBV4-1
CDR3aa: CASSQEQVPNEKLFF
CDR3nt: TGCGCCAGCAGCCAAGAGCAGGTTCCTAATGAAAAACTGTTTTTT

abundance: few
d_gene: .
len: 14
j_gene: TRBJ2-7
v_gene: TRBV6-1
CDR3aa: CASSEVALSYEQYF
CDR3nt: TGTGCCAGCAGTGAAGTCGCACTCTCCTACGAGCAGTACTTC

abundance: few
d_gene: TRBD2
len: 15
j_gene: TRBJ2-7
v_gene: TRBV6-5
CDR3aa: CASSLTSGKYHEQYF
CDR3nt: TGTGCCAGCAGTTTGACTAGCGGGAAATATCACGAGCAGTACTTC

abundance: .
d_gene: TRBD1
len: 17
j_gene: TRBJ1-5
v_gene: TRBV5-6
CDR3aa: CASSLNGQGIINQPQHF
CDR3nt: TGTGCCAGCAGCTTGAATGGACAGGGAATTATCAATCAGCCCCAGCATTTT

abundance: medium-sized
d_gene: .
len: 13
j_gene: TRBJ2-7
v_gene: TRBV2
CDR3aa: CASSAVSSYEQYF
CDR3nt: TGTGCCAGCAGTGCCGTCAGCTCCTACGAGCAGTACTTC

abundance: .
d_gene: TRBD1
len: 15
j_gene: TRBJ2-1
v_gene: TRBV7-6
CDR3aa: CASSLRQGVNNEQFF
CDR3nt: TGTGCCAGCAGCCTACGACAGGGTGTGAACAATGAGCAGTTCTTC